This paragraph reports one T cell receptor beta chain. Germline trimming cut 2 bases from V and 9 bases from J; bases unmatched to any gene: 6. The CDR3 loop spans 13 amino acids. In germline, CDR1 is GTSNPN, CDR2 SVGIG (reference sequence). The record originates from a study of blood T cell repertoires in COVID-19. Authors' processing steps: Reference gene primer amplification yielded estimated nucleated cell counts. Measured with immunoSEQ multiplex PCR; TCRdb has only the in-frame clones, and not every one. The DNA was the basis for D and trimming; V, J and clone size are from that table. The data contain roughly 500,000 clones, around 89% of them singletons.

This receptor was obtained from a woman between 40 and 55 years old who had recovered from COVID-19. The chain links TRBV30 to TRBJ1-5; 8 bases align to TRBD1. The specimen sequenced was PBMCs or T cells enriched from blood (not recorded which). The CDR3 bases are TGTGCCTGGAGTCGGCAGGGGGCATGGCCCCAGCATTTT. Protein: CAWSRQGAWPQHF.